These 31 T cell receptor beta chains share one sample of origin, sequenced in a study of shared clonotypes between healthy human individuals. In the naive CD8 group, cells lacked CD45RO and were positively selected for CCR7, so terminally differentiated effector memory CD45RA+ cells were left out. Only in-frame clones appear in the TCRdb table, and some are missing; sequencing was by immunoSEQ multiplex PCR. The table includes about 2.1 million clones, roughly 95% detected once. Material: naive CD8+ T cells from PBMCs. These receptors all come from a young man in good health. Some clones in this sample may be carry-over from other donors' samples.

Of note for this clone: This sample also contains other DNA sequences that code for the same CDR3. The genes are TRBV4-3 and TRBJ1-1, with TRBD1 identical over 7 bases. The CDR3 is 16 amino acids. Per germline, CDR1 LGHNA and CDR2 YSLEER. J gave up 4 bases and V 0 bases, and 8 bases lay outside the gene matches. The DNA for the CDR3 is TGCGCCAGCAGCCAAGAAGGGACAGTTCTACCCACTGAAGCTTTCTTT. This sequence encodes CASSQEGTVLPTEAFF.

This chain joins TRBV27 and TRBJ2-7; the match to TRBD2 covers 8 bases. The V gene end was trimmed by 3 bases and the J gene end by 3 bases; junction bases not matched to a gene: 4. This CDR3 contains 14 residues. Per the germline V gene, CDR1 is MNHEY and CDR2 is SMNVEV (reference sequence). Here the CDR3 reads CASSFGTSVYEQYF. The CDR3 nucleotides read TGTGCCAGCAGTTTTGGGACTAGTGTCTACGAGCAGTACTTC.

The V gene is TRBV6-6, the J gene TRBJ1-1, with D unclear. The V end lost 2 bases, the J end lost 1 base, and 5 bases lay between the germline ends. Germline V gene lookup returns CDR1 MNHNY and CDR2 SVGAGI (reference sequence). The CDR3 loop spans 13 amino acids. The CDR3 loop is CASSYGSNTEAFF. The CDR3 nucleotides are TGTGCCAGCAGTTACGGGTCGAACACTGAAGCTTTCTTT.

This chain joins TRBV4-1 and TRBJ2-7, with TRBD1 matching 7 bases. V lost 3 bases to trimming and J lost 4 bases; unmatched junction nucleotides: 6. This CDR3 contains 14 residues. The germline V gene has CDR1 MGHRA and CDR2 YSYEKL. CDR3 region: CASSQVDREYEQYF. The CDR3 coding sequence is TGCGCCAGCAGCCAGGTCGACAGGGAGTACGAGCAGTACTTC.

The chain recombines TRBV7-9 with TRBJ1-2, with TRBD1 identical over 7 bases. The CDR3 runs 15 residues. The junction had 9 bases not matched to a gene; V was cut back by 4 bases and J by 4 bases. CDR1 is SEHNR and CDR2 is FQNEAQ in the germline V gene (reference sequence). The CDR3 sequence: CASSSPGTDFYGYTF. The CDR3 region has the DNA TGTGCCAGCAGCTCCCCCGGGACAGATTTCTATGGCTACACCTTC.

The rearrangement links TRBV11-2 to TRBJ2-3; the match to TRBD2 covers 8 bases. Losses at the gene ends were 5 bases for V and 6 bases for J; bases not matched to a gene: 7. There are 14 residues in the CDR3. Germline-derived CDR1 and CDR2 are SGHAT and FQNNGV. CDR3 sequence: CASSRGLAQDTQYF. Here the CDR3 DNA reads TGTGCCAGCAGCCGAGGACTAGCCCAGGATACGCAGTATTTT.

V is TRBV29-1 and J is TRBJ2-5; D is uncertain. The DNA end is a closer match to TRBJ2-7, so the J assignment may be wrong. Germline V gene lookup returns CDR1 SQVTM and CDR2 ANQGSEA. CDR3 length: 12 residues. This CDR3 is CSVFEETYEQYF. CDR3 coding DNA: TGCAGCGTTTTCGAGGAGACCTACGAGCAGTACTTC.

The CDR3 DNA sequence: TGTGCCAGCAGCCCGTCCATGAGCTACGAGCAGTACTTC. It yields the protein CASSPSMSYEQYF. The chain combines TRBV11-3 with TRBJ2-7; D unclear. CDR1 and CDR2 (germline): SGHNT, YENEEA. V shed 5 bases and J shed 3 bases, with 11 bases lying between them. The CDR3 covers 13 residues.

The CDR3 nucleotides read TGCGCCAGCAGCTTGGAGCGGAGCGGGAGGGTGACAGATACGCAGTATTTT. The encoded protein is CASSLERSGRVTDTQYF. The rearrangement links TRBV5-1 to TRBJ2-3; TRBD2 agrees at 10 bases. The CDR3 covers 17 residues. Germline trimming cut 0 bases from V and 3 bases from J; bases unmatched to any gene: 7. From germline, CDR1 is SGHRS and CDR2 YFSETQ.

This chain links TRBV5-1 with TRBJ1-5; perhaps TRBD1 as D (6 bases). The CDR3 is 15 amino acids. V lost 1 base and J lost 5, with 13 bases in between. From germline, CDR1 is SGHRS and CDR2 YFSETQ. The CDR3 loop is CASSLTGHGYQPQHF. DNA for the CDR3: TGCGCCAGCAGCTTGACAGGGCACGGGTATCAGCCCCAGCATTTT.

The gene calls are TRBV27 and TRBJ1-4; D unresolved. The CDR3 runs to 16 residues. V lost 4 bases and J lost 7, with 19 bases in between. Germline-derived CDR1 and CDR2 are MNHEY and SMNVEV (reference sequence). CDR3 loop: CASSSKFGSEGEKLFF. CDR3 in DNA: TGTGCCAGCAGTTCCAAGTTTGGGTCCGAGGGTGAAAAACTGTTTTTT.

The rearrangement joins TRBV5-6 to TRBJ2-1; no definite D call. The V end lost 0 bases, the J end lost 12 bases, and 22 bases lay between the germline ends. The V gene's germline CDR1 is SGHDT and CDR2 YYEEEE. The CDR3 totals 16 residues. The CDR3 region is CASSLEGLKVYSRQFF. In nucleotides, the CDR3 is TGTGCCAGCAGCTTGGAGGGCCTAAAGGTGTATAGCCGGCAGTTCTTC.

The V call is TRBV27, the J call TRBJ2-1, with 15 bases that match TRBD2. The junction had 5 bases not matched to a gene; V was cut back by 3 bases and J by 8 bases. The CDR3 is 16 residues long. Germline V lookup: CDR1 MNHEY, CDR2 SMNVEV (reference sequence). CDR3 residues: CASSFRTSGRADEQFF. CDR3 nucleotide sequence: TGTGCCAGCAGTTTCCGGACTAGCGGGAGGGCTGATGAGCAGTTCTTC.

The rearrangement joins TRBV27 to TRBJ1-1; D may be TRBD1 (5 bases). Trimming took 4 bases from V and 0 from J, leaving 9 bases between them. The germline V gene encodes CDR1 MNHEY and CDR2 SMNVEV (reference sequence). CDR3 length: 14 amino acids. CDR3 DNA sequence: TGTGCCAGCAGTTACGGGGCCATGAACACTGAAGCTTTCTTT. It yields the protein CASSYGAMNTEAFF.

CDR3 protein: CASSSGLAGELFF. The CDR3 bases are TGTGCCAGCAGCTCCGGACTAGCCGGGGAGCTGTTTTTT. V and J are TRBV9 and TRBJ2-2, with 7 nucleotides matching TRBD2. Germline V lookup: CDR1 SGDLS, CDR2 YYNGEE. The V and J ends lost 4 bases and 6 bases, in that order; junction bases with no gene match: 3. This CDR3 has 13 amino acids. Supplemented by reference TRBV9 and TRBJ2-2, the full variable domain reads DSGVTQTPKHLITATGQRVTLRCSPRSGDLSVYWYQQSLDQGLQFLIQYYNGEERAKGNILERFSAQQFPDLHSELNLSSLELGDSALYFCASSSGLAGELFFGEGSRLTVL.

In the case of this clone: This specimen includes other DNA sequences encoding the same CDR3. This chain joins TRBV6-5 and TRBJ1-1; perhaps TRBD1 as D (6 bases). Germline assignment: CDR1 MNHEY and CDR2 SVGAGI. The CDR3 extends over 14 amino acids. The V gene lost 2 bases and the J gene lost 4 bases, with 11 bases spanning the gap. CDR3 sequence: CASSYGTGSTEAFF. DNA for the CDR3: TGTGCCAGCAGTTACGGAACAGGGTCCACTGAAGCTTTCTTT.

The J gene is TRBJ1-2, the V gene TRBV9; possibly TRBD1 for D (6 bases). In germline, CDR1 is SGDLS, CDR2 YYNGEE. The CDR3 sequence is 14 residues long. Trimming cost V 3 bases and J 0 bases, with 9 bases left between them. The CDR3 nucleotides are TGTGCCAGCAGCGGAGAGGGGGCTAACTATGGCTACACCTTC. Encoded protein: CASSGEGANYGYTF.

Note on this clone: Other DNA sequences of this sample code for an identical CDR3. This chain joins TRBV27 and TRBJ2-7, with 10 bases identical to TRBD1. The junction had 4 bases not matched to a gene; V was cut back by 6 bases and J by 2 bases. The CDR3 spans 14 residues. CDR1 is MNHEY and CDR2 is SMNVEV in the germline V gene (reference sequence). The CDR3 spells CASSWTGGPYEQYF. CDR3 DNA sequence: TGTGCCAGCAGCTGGACAGGGGGTCCCTACGAGCAGTACTTC.

CDR3 protein: CAISESRYLAGVLINEQFF. The CDR3 coding sequence is TGTGCCATCAGTGAGTCGCGTTACCTAGCGGGAGTTCTTATCAATGAGCAGTTCTTC. The chain joins TRBV10-3 to TRBJ2-1; TRBD2 matches at 10 bases. Unmatched junction bases numbered 14, after V lost 0 bases and J lost 6 bases. This CDR3 comprises 19 residues. CDR1 is ENHRY, CDR2 SYGVKD, per germline.

This clone showed up just a few times. The chain joins TRBV10-1 to TRBJ2-3; 8 bases are a match to TRBD2. The CDR3 length is 16 residues. Germline V CDR1 and CDR2: WNHNN, SYGVQD (reference sequence). After removal of 3 bases from V and 6 bases from J, the junction contained 11 bases not matched to a gene. The DNA for the CDR3 is TGCGCCAGCAGTGAAGCGGGGGCGCGGTTGGGCGATACGCAGTATTTT. It yields the protein CASSEAGARLGDTQYF.

Of note for this clone: Other DNA sequences within the sample encode an identical CDR3. The chain employs TRBV5-1 and TRBJ2-5, with a weak D call TRBD2 (7 bases). Germline loops: CDR1 SGHRS, CDR2 YFSETQ. V lost 0 bases, J lost 0 bases, and 9 bases lay in between. CDR3 length equals 15 residues. CDR3 amino acids: CASSLEGGYQETQYF. CDR3 nucleotides: TGCGCCAGCAGCTTGGAGGGGGGGTACCAAGAGACCCAGTACTTC.

Here the CDR3 DNA reads TGCAGCGTTGAAGGGGACATAGGCTACAATGAGCAGTTCTTC. Translation gives CSVEGDIGYNEQFF. This chain links TRBV29-1 with TRBJ2-1; a weak D match, TRBD1 (6 bases). The CDR3 consists of 14 residues. Germline V gene data show CDR1 as SQVTM and CDR2 as ANQGSEA. V was clipped by 1 base and J by 3 bases, with 10 bases between them.

The chain uses TRBV27 and TRBJ2-1; D may correspond to TRBD1 or TRBD2 (5 bases each). The V end lost 4 bases, the J end lost 10 bases, and 8 bases lay between the germline ends. Germline lookup yields CDR1 MNHEY and CDR2 SMNVEV (reference sequence). The CDR3 length is 11 residues. CDR3 DNA sequence: TGTGCCAGCAGTTCCGGGGCGGAGCAGTTCTTC. The encoded protein is CASSSGAEQFF.

The chain has TRBV5-8 and TRBJ2-7; a possible D gene is TRBD2 (5 bases). Germline V gene sequence: CDR1 SGHTS, CDR2 YDEGEE. This CDR3 contains 14 residues. The ends were cut back, 9 bases at V and 3 bases at J, with 19 bases in the middle. Here the CDR3 reads CATHQRTTNYEQYF. The CDR3 DNA follows: TGTGCCACTCACCAGCGGACGACGAACTACGAGCAGTACTTC.

The chain joins TRBV30 to TRBJ2-5; D possibly corresponds to TRBD1 (6 bases). The CDR3 extends over 15 amino acids. V was pared by 3 bases and J by 0 bases, with 14 bases between. Germline CDR1 GTSNPN, CDR2 SVGIG (reference sequence). In DNA form, the CDR3 reads TGTGCCTGGAGACCGGACAGCATCAACCAAGAGACCCAGTACTTC. It is translated as CAWRPDSINQETQYF. The full variable domain, its missing parts supplied by reference TRBV30 and TRBJ2-5, is SQTIHQWPATLVQPVGSPLSLECTVEGTSNPNLYWYRQAAGRGLQLLFYSVGIGQISSEVPQNLSASRPQDRQFILSSKKLLLSDSGFYLCAWRPDSINQETQYFGPGTRLLVL.

V and J are TRBV11-2 and TRBJ1-2; 8 positions match TRBD1. V lost 3 bases to trimming and J lost 4 bases; unmatched junction nucleotides: 7. CDR1 and CDR2 from the germline V gene are SGHAT and FQNNGV. This CDR3 has 15 amino acids. The CDR3 DNA reads as TGTGCCAGCAGCTTTGGGGACAGGTTGATCTATGGCTACACCTTC. Protein: CASSFGDRLIYGYTF.

The chain joins TRBV7-2 to TRBJ2-3; tentative D call: TRBD1 (6 bases). This CDR3 comprises 15 residues. Germline loops: CDR1 SGHTA, CDR2 FQGNSA. V shed 5 bases and J shed 0 bases, with 12 bases lying between them. The CDR3 DNA follows: TGTGCCAGCAGCCAGGGTGGACAGAGCACAGATACGCAGTATTTT. It encodes CASSQGGQSTDTQYF.

The CDR3 DNA reads as TGTGCCAGCAGTCAGGCCAAAAACATTCAGTACTTC. Protein: CASSQAKNIQYF. This chain connects TRBV6-6 to TRBJ2-4; D is uncertain. Per the germline V gene, CDR1 is MNHNY and CDR2 is SVGAGI (reference sequence). CDR3 length: 12 residues. V gave up 5 bases and J gave up 1 base, with 3 bases separating them.

The chain uses TRBV4-2 and TRBJ2-1, with 15 bases fitting TRBD2. Germline values: CDR1 LGHNA, CDR2 YNFKEQ. The CDR3 totals 21 residues. Unmatched junction bases numbered 17, after V lost 0 bases and J lost 8 bases. CDR3 amino acids: CASSQDRLKSGLAGGRDEQFF. Written as DNA, the CDR3 is TGTGCCAGCAGCCAAGACCGGCTGAAGTCTGGACTAGCGGGGGGGAGGGATGAGCAGTTCTTC.

The rearrangement joins TRBV28 to TRBJ2-1; D possibly corresponds to TRBD1 (6 bases). Germline CDR1 and CDR2: MDHEN and SYDVKM. V was shortened by 8 bases and J by 6 bases, with 14 bases between the two germline ends. The length of the CDR3 is 13 residues. Here the CDR3 DNA reads TGTGCCAGCCGGCACAGGGTAGTCAATGAGCAGTTCTTC. Its protein product is CASRHRVVNEQFF.

The CDR3 loop reads CASSLVETGGRYGYTF. The DNA of the CDR3 is TGTGCCAGCAGCTTAGTTGAGACAGGGGGCCGATATGGCTACACCTTC. The chain recombines TRBV7-9 with TRBJ1-2, with 10 bases matching TRBD1. Germline lookup yields CDR1 SEHNR and CDR2 FQNEAQ (reference sequence). The V gene end was trimmed by 1 base and the J gene end by 5 bases; junction bases not matched to a gene: 7. CDR3 size: 16 residues.